The 14 T cell receptor beta chains below come from one sample, sequenced in a study of human T cells and chemical hapten exposure. TCRdb re-called the RACE reads through MiXCR, storing one row per CDR3 protein. The sample has around 380,000 distinct CDR3 sequences; 4.8% are singletons. The time point was: patch test 1, 2 weeks after DPC sensitization. Specified treatment: therapeutic diphenylcyclopropenone sensitization with weekly scalp DPC. The sample was whole blood, taken in connection with sensitization to the hapten diphenylcyclopropenone (DPC). The receptors were gathered from a woman in her 50s with alopecia areata. Some clones in this sample may be carry-over from other donors' samples.

Ten or more counts support this clonotype. This chain uses TRBV24-1 with TRBJ1-5; no definite D call. This CDR3 contains 14 residues. V shed 2 bases and J shed 4 bases, with 8 bases lying between them. CDR1 and CDR2 from the germline V gene are KGHDR and SFDVKD. CDR3 DNA: TGTGCCACCAGTGATTCCAACAGTAATCAGCCCCAGCATTTT. Translating gives CATSDSNSNQPQHF.

The sample holds a few counts of this clonotype. This sequence joins TRBV12-3 or TRBV12-4 and TRBJ1-2; TRBD1 agrees at 9 bases. The length of the CDR3 is 16 residues. J was trimmed by 0 bases and V by 6 bases; bases with no gene match: 8. CDR3 nucleotides: TGTGCCAGCAGACAGGGGGCAGAAGTCTCTAACTATGGCTACACCTTC. Translating gives CASRQGAEVSNYGYTF.

The V call is TRBV6-5, the J call TRBJ1-2, with D uncertain. Germline CDR1 and CDR2: MNHEY and SVGAGI. The CDR3 is 14 amino acids. The V end was cut by 6 bases, the J end by 0 bases, with 11 bases between. CDR3 sequence: CASSISRTNYGYTF. CDR3 DNA sequence: TGTGCCAGCAGCATATCCAGAACTAACTATGGCTACACCTTC.

V is TRBV5-1 and J is TRBJ2-7; D possibly matches TRBD1 or TRBD2 (5 bases each). Trimming stripped 4 bases from V and 2 bases from J, with 13 bases between. The CDR3 extends over 14 amino acids. CDR1 and CDR2 (germline): SGHRS, YFSETQ. CDR3 in DNA: TGCGCCAGCAGCCCGGGACCTCACACCTACGAGCAGTACTTC. Residues: CASSPGPHTYEQYF. The entire variable domain, with the rest obtained from reference TRBV5-1 and TRBJ2-7, is as follows: KAGVTQTPRYLIKTRGQQVTLSCSPISGHRSVSWYQQTPGQGLQFLFEYFSETQRNKGNFPGRFSGRQFSNSRSEMNVSTLELGDSALYLCASSPGPHTYEQYFGPGTRLTVT.

Ten or more counts support this clonotype. This CDR3 reads CASTSTAGNYEQYF. The CDR3 nucleotides are TGTGCCAGCACCTCCACAGCGGGAAACTACGAGCAGTACTTC. This rearrangement joins TRBV28 to TRBJ2-7, with TRBD2 identical over 7 bases. CDR1 MDHEN and CDR2 SYDVKM come from the germline V gene. J was trimmed by 3 bases and V by 7 bases; bases with no gene match: 9. CDR3 length: 14 amino acids.

This rearrangement joins TRBV5-8 to TRBJ1-3, with a tentative D call TRBD1 (6 bases). The V gene's germline CDR1 is SGHTS and CDR2 YDEGEE. V dropped 4 bases and J dropped 4 bases, with 15 bases sitting between them. The CDR3 is 15 amino acids. The chain's CDR3 is CASSRDGGAGNTIYF. CDR3 coding DNA: TGTGCCAGCAGCCGGGACGGGGGCGCGGGAAACACCATATATTTT.

This clonotype was detected ten times or more. The CDR3 protein is CASSSVRGETQYF. The CDR3 nucleotides are TGTGCCAGCAGCTCCGTGAGGGGAGAGACCCAGTACTTC. The gene calls are TRBV7-3 and TRBJ2-5, with D perhaps matching TRBD1 or TRBD2 (5 bases each). This CDR3 region has 13 residues. The V and J ends lost 4 bases and 4 bases respectively, with 10 bases between them. Per the germline V gene, CDR1 is SGHTA and CDR2 is FQGTGA.

This clonotype was observed many times. V usage is TRBV11-2 and J usage is TRBJ2-1; TRBD2 might be the D (6 bases). V lost 5 bases, J lost 10 bases, and 12 bases lay in between. This CDR3 has 12 residues. Germline V CDR1 and CDR2: SGHAT, FQNNGV. The CDR3 coding sequence is TGTGCCAGCAGCCTCCAGGGACTGGAGCAGTTCTTC. As protein: CASSLQGLEQFF.

There are a few counts of this clonotype. The chain has TRBV20-1 and TRBJ2-3, with 9 bases matching TRBD2. CDR1 and CDR2 from the germline V gene are DFQATT and SNEGSKA (reference sequence). With 2 bases clipped from V and 4 bases from J, the junction kept 4 bases outside the gene matches. The CDR3 extends over 14 amino acids. CDR3 coding DNA: TGCAGTGCTAGACGCGGGGGGGGATCAGATACGCAGTATTTT. Protein: CSARRGGGSDTQYF.

This clonotype was counted many times. The CDR3 protein is CASSSAKVDPLNTEAFF. In nucleotides, the CDR3 is TGTGCCAGCAGCTCCGCCAAAGTAGATCCGCTGAACACTGAAGCTTTCTTT. This chain uses TRBV11-1 with TRBJ1-1, with D hard to call. The CDR3 consists of 17 residues. Trimming shortened V by 4 bases and J by 0 bases, and 18 bases separated the two germline ends. Germline lookup yields CDR1 SGHAT and CDR2 FQDESV (reference sequence).

The CDR3 DNA reads as TGCGCCAGCAGTGGGGGAGAAAGGGAGACCCAGTACTTC. Translating it yields CASSGGERETQYF. This chain connects TRBV5-1 to TRBJ2-5, with D perhaps being TRBD1 or TRBD2 (5 bases each). V was pared by 5 bases and J by 5 bases, with 13 bases between. In germline, CDR1 is SGHRS, CDR2 YFSETQ. The CDR3 contains 13 residues.

This clonotype was seen repeatedly, ten times or more. The gene calls are TRBV6-5 and TRBJ1-4; TRBD1 might be the D (6 bases). Germline V gene sequence: CDR1 MNHEY, CDR2 SVGAGI. The CDR3 has 16 residues. V lost 0 bases and J lost 7, with 15 bases in between. This CDR3 reads CASSYSSRGAGEKLFF. CDR3 nucleotide sequence: TGTGCCAGCAGTTACTCGTCGCGGGGGGCCGGTGAAAAACTGTTTTTT.

The genes are TRBV15 and TRBJ1-4, with no clear D. V was trimmed by 5 bases and J by 2 bases, leaving 9 bases between them. This CDR3 region has 14 residues. The germline V gene has CDR1 LNHNV and CDR2 YYDKDF (reference sequence). The CDR3 DNA sequence: TGTGCCACCAGCCCCCAGTTGACTAATGAAAAACTGTTTTTT. It yields the protein CATSPQLTNEKLFF.

This clonotype was detected many times. The DNA of the CDR3 is TGTGCCAGCGGGAGAGCCATGAACACTGAAGCTTTCTTT. Its protein is CASGRAMNTEAFF. The rearrangement joins TRBV7-2 to TRBJ1-1; D ambiguous. Germline lookup yields CDR1 SGHTA and CDR2 FQGNSA. This CDR3 has 13 residues. Trimming cost V 8 bases and J 0 bases, with 10 bases left between them.